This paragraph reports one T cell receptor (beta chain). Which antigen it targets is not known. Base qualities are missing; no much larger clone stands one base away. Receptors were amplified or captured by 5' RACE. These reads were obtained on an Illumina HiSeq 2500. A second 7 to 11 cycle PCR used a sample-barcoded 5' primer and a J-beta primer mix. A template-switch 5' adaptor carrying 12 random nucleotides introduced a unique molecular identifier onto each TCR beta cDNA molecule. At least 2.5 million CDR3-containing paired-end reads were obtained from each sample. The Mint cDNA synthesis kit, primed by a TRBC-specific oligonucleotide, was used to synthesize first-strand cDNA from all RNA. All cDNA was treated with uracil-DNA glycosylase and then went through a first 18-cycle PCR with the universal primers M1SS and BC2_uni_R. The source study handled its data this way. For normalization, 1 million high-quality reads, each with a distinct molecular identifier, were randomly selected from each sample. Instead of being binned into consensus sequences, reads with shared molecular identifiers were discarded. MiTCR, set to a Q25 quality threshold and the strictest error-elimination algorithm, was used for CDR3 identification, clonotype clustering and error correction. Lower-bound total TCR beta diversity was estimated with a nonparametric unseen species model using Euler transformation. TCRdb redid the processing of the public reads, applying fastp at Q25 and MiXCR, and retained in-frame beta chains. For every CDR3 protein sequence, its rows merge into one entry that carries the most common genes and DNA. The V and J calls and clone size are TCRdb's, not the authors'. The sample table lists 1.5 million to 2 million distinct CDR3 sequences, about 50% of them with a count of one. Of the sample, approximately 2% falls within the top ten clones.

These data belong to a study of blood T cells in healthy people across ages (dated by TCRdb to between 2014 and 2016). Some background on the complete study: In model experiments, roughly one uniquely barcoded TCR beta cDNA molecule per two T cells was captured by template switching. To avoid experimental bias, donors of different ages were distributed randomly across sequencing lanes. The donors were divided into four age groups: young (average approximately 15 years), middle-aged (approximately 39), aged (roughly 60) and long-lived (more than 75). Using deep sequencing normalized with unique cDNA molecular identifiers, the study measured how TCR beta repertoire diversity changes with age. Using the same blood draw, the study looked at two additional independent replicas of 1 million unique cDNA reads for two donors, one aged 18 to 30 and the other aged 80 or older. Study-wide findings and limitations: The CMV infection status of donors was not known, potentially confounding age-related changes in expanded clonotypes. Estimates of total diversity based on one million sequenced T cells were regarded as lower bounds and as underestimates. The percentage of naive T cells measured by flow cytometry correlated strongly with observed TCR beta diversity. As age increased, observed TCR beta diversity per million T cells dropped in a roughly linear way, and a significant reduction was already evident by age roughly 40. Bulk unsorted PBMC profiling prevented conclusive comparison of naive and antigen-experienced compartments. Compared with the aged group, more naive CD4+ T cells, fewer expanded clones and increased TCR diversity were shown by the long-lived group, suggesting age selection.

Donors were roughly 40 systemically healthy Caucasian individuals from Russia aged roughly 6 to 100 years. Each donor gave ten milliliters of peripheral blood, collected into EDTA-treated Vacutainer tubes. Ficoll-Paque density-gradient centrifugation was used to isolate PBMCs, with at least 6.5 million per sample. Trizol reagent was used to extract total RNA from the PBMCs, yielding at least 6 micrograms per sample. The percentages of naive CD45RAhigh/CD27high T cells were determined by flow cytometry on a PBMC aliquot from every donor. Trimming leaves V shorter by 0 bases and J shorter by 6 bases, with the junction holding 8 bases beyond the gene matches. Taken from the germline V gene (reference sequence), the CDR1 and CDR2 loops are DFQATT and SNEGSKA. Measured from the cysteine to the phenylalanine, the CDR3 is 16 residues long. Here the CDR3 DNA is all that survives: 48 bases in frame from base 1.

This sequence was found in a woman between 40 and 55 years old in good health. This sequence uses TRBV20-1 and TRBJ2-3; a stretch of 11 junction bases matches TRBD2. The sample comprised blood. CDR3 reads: CSARDPASGGSDTQYF. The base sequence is TGCAGTGCTAGAGATCCGGCTAGCGGGGGGTCCGATACGCAGTATTTT.